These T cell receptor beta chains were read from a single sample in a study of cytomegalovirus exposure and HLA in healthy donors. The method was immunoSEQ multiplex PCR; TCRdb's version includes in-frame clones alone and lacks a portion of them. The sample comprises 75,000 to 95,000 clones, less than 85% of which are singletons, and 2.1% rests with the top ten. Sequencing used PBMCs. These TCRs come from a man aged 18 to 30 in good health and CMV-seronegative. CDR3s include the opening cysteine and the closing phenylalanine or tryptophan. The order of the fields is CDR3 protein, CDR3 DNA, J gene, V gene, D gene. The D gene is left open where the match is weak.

cdr3_aa: CAIGTSVHNEQFF; cdr3_nt: TGTGCCATCGGGACTAGCGTACACAATGAGCAGTTCTTC; j_call: TRBJ2-1; v_call: TRBV2; d_call: TRBD2
cdr3_aa: CATEGSPSYEQYF; cdr3_nt: TGTGCCACCGAGGGCTCCCCATCCTACGAGCAGTACTTC; j_call: TRBJ2-7; v_call: TRBV25-1; d_call: -
cdr3_aa: CASVPTGGRTEAFF; cdr3_nt: TGTGCCAGCGTTCCTACAGGGGGCCGTACTGAAGCTTTCTTT; j_call: TRBJ1-1; v_call: TRBV7-8; d_call: TRBD1
cdr3_aa: CSVVLEPNFYEQYF; cdr3_nt: TGCAGCGTTGTTCTAGAACCCAATTTCTACGAGCAGTACTTC; j_call: TRBJ2-7; v_call: TRBV29-1; d_call: -
cdr3_aa: CASTDRSSYEQYF; cdr3_nt: TGTGCCAGCACGGACAGAAGCTCCTACGAGCAGTACTTC; j_call: TRBJ2-7; v_call: TRBV2; d_call: -
cdr3_aa: CASSLPGQGQNTEAFF; cdr3_nt: TGTGCCAGCAGCTTACCCGGACAGGGCCAGAACACTGAAGCTTTCTTT; j_call: TRBJ1-1; v_call: TRBV5-6; d_call: TRBD1
cdr3_aa: CSVGGGRTSSTDTQYF; cdr3_nt: TGCAGCGTTGGGGGGGGTAGGACCTCTAGCACAGATACGCAGTATTTT; j_call: TRBJ2-3; v_call: TRBV29-1; d_call: TRBD2
cdr3_aa: CASRAGRGAFF; cdr3_nt: TGTGCCAGCAGAGCGGGGCGCGGAGCTTTCTTT; j_call: TRBJ1-1; v_call: TRBV6-5; d_call: -
cdr3_aa: CAWSLRTSRRNIQYF; cdr3_nt: TGTGCCTGGAGTCTGAGGACTAGCCGAAGAAACATTCAGTACTTC; j_call: TRBJ2-4; v_call: TRBV30; d_call: TRBD2
cdr3_aa: CASSLASKQGATSGANVLTF; cdr3_nt: TGTGCCAGCAGCTTAGCAAGTAAACAGGGGGCAACGAGTGGGGCCAACGTCCTGACTTTC; j_call: TRBJ2-6; v_call: TRBV7-2; d_call: TRBD1
cdr3_aa: CASSVSSGGGPDTQYF; cdr3_nt: TGTGCCAGCAGCGTTTCGTCGGGGGGCGGACCAGATACGCAGTATTTT; j_call: TRBJ2-3; v_call: TRBV9; d_call: -
cdr3_aa: CAWRPTPGIRNYGYTF; cdr3_nt: TGTGCCTGGAGGCCCACCCCAGGAATCCGTAACTATGGCTACACCTTC; j_call: TRBJ1-2; v_call: TRBV30; d_call: -
cdr3_aa: CASSPGHLRYGYTF; cdr3_nt: TGTGCCAGCTCCCCAGGGCATCTCCGCTATGGCTACACCTTC; j_call: TRBJ1-2; v_call: TRBV18; d_call: -
cdr3_aa: CASRVLAASYNEQFF; cdr3_nt: TGTGCCAGCAGGGTCTTAGCGGCCTCCTACAATGAGCAGTTCTTC; j_call: TRBJ2-1; v_call: TRBV2; d_call: -
cdr3_aa: CASSVRGGSSYNSPLHF; cdr3_nt: TGTGCCAGCAGTGTGAGAGGCGGAAGCTCCTATAATTCACCCCTCCACTTT; j_call: TRBJ1-6; v_call: TRBV6-1; d_call: -
cdr3_aa: CASSYGTANVLTF; cdr3_nt: TGTGCCAGCAGCTATGGCACGGCCAACGTCCTGACTTTC; j_call: TRBJ2-6; v_call: TRBV7-6; d_call: -
cdr3_aa: CASSRRSGYEQYF; cdr3_nt: TGTGCCAGTAGCAGGAGAAGCGGGTACGAGCAGTACTTC; j_call: TRBJ2-7; v_call: TRBV19; d_call: -
cdr3_aa: CASSQTRGTGNTEAFF; cdr3_nt: TGTGCCAGCAGCCAGACCCGGGGGACAGGGAACACTGAAGCTTTCTTT; j_call: TRBJ1-1; v_call: TRBV7-3; d_call: TRBD1
cdr3_aa: CAWNPGGYGYTF; cdr3_nt: TGTGCCTGGAATCCAGGGGGTTATGGCTACACCTTC; j_call: TRBJ1-2; v_call: TRBV30; d_call: TRBD1
cdr3_aa: CASSFWRTGQETQYF; cdr3_nt: TGTGCCAGCAGTTTTTGGAGGACAGGCCAAGAGACCCAGTACTTC; j_call: TRBJ2-5; v_call: TRBV28; d_call: TRBD1
cdr3_aa: CASGAGGPFEQFF; cdr3_nt: TGTGCCAGTGGAGCGGGAGGGCCATTCGAGCAGTTCTTC; j_call: TRBJ2-1; v_call: TRBV27; d_call: TRBD2
cdr3_aa: CASGREPNQPQHF; cdr3_nt: TGTGCTAGTGGTCGAGAACCGAATCAGCCCCAGCATTTT; j_call: TRBJ1-5; v_call: TRBV12-5; d_call: -
cdr3_aa: CAIETGQGMNTEAFF; cdr3_nt: TGCGCCATCGAGACGGGACAGGGGATGAACACTGAAGCTTTCTTT; j_call: TRBJ1-1; v_call: TRBV23-1; d_call: TRBD1
cdr3_aa: CASSLYQGSNGYTF; cdr3_nt: TGTGCCAGCAGTTTATATCAGGGGTCAAATGGCTACACCTTC; j_call: TRBJ1-2; v_call: TRBV28; d_call: -